This TCR beta chain derives from a study of cytotoxic CD8 clonotypes in ibrutinib-treated CLL. The germline CDR1 and CDR2 sequences are LNHDA and SQIVND (reference sequence). The length of the CDR3 is 14 residues. Between the trimmed V and J ends, which lost 4 bases and 0 bases, there was a span of 7 bases. TCRdb keeps only in-frame clones here, not all; method: immunoSEQ multiplex PCR. Here the sample spans some 80,000 clones, 75% to 85% being singletons. Study-wide findings and caveats: Timing of sampling differed between sustained-remission and progressing patients. Stable or contracted on treatment, public clonotypes were also uncommon. Rising at ibrutinib response, clonality subsequently fell back toward baseline at progression.

Details on this clone: Its cognate antigen is unknown.

The sample was PBMCs, taken after 12 months of ibrutinib treatment. This TCR derives from a human donor with chronic lymphocytic leukemia. The chain is built from TRBV19 and TRBJ2-1, with D unclear. The CDR3 nucleotides read TGTGCCAGTAGTAGGACGTCCTCCTACAATGAGCAGTTCTTC. This gives the protein CASSRTSSYNEQFF.